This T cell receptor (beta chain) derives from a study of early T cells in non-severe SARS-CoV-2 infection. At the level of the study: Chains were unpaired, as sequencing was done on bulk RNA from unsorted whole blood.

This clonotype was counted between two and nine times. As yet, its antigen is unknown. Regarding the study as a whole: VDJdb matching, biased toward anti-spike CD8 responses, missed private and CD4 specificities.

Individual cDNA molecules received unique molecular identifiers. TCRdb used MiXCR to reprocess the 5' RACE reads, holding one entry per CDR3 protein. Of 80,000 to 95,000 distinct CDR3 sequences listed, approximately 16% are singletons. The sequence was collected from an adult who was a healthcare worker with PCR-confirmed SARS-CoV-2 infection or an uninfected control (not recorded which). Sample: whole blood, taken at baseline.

The chain's CDR3 is CASSLTGIGEKLFF. CDR3 nucleotide sequence: TGTGCCAGCAGCCTGACAGGGATCGGTGAAAAACTGTTTTTT. The V call is TRBV5-5, the J call TRBJ1-4, with TRBD1 matching 7 bases. The length of the CDR3 is 14 residues. The trim removed 4 bases at V and 7 bases at J, leaving 7 bases unmatched. Germline V gives CDR1 SGHKS, CDR2 YYEKEE (reference sequence).